This TCR beta chain was sequenced for a study of T cells in Graves' hyperthyroidism and ophthalmopathy. Study outcomes and limitations: In the blood, most expanded thyroid clonotypes above 0.001 appeared as well.

The CDR3 has 16 amino acids. Germline V gene lookup returns CDR1 SGHTA and CDR2 FQGNSA. Trimming took off 4 bases at V and 5 bases at J, with 21 bases between the two ends. RNA transcripts served as the template for amplifying TCR beta CDR3 regions. The HTBI primer set drove a first-round RT-PCR of the TCR CDR3. Via MiXCR, TCRdb re-called the multiplex PCR reads, giving one row per CDR3 protein. The table has roughly 800,000 distinct CDR3 sequences, over 35% seen once. Comment on this clonotype: Its antigen is still unknown. A clone one base away is much larger, so this may be a read error.

The sequence derives from a man aged 18 to 35 with Graves' hyperthyroidism. Material: blood. The chain combines TRBV7-2 with TRBJ2-7; possibly TRBD1 for D (7 bases). CDR3 DNA sequence: TGTGCCAGCAGCTCCATGGAGGGACAGTGGAGCAACGAGCAGTACTTC. Translated: CASSSMEGQWSNEQYF.